These 22 T cell receptor beta chains came from one sample sequenced in a study of CD8+ T cells in alopecia areata. RNA extraction and reverse transcription yielded cDNA as sequencing template. Here immunoSEQ multiplex PCR was the method, and the copy in TCRdb shows in-frame clones only, minus some. This table has 140,000 to 150,000 clones, about 90% appearing once. The input for sequencing was CD8+ T cells sorted from blood, taken at week 0. Every receptor here comes from a human donor with alopecia areata.

The table lists this clone with a count of one. V and J are TRBV19 and TRBJ2-7, with 10 bases that match TRBD1. CDR3 length: 15 amino acids. Trimming cost V 4 bases and J 2 bases; bases outside gene matches: 5. Germline lookup yields CDR1 LNHDA and CDR2 SQIVND (reference sequence). The DNA for the CDR3 is TGTGCCAGTAGTACCGGGACAGGGGCAACCTACGAGCAGTACTTC. Its protein product is CASSTGTGATYEQYF.

The chain has TRBV19 and TRBJ2-7; 12 nucleotides agree with TRBD1. Losses at the gene ends were 5 bases for V and 7 bases for J; bases not matched to a gene: 6. From germline, CDR1 is LNHDA and CDR2 SQIVND (reference sequence). This CDR3 spans 14 amino acids. CDR3 amino acids: CASSLGQGAFEQYF. CDR3 in DNA: TGTGCCAGTAGTCTGGGACAGGGGGCGTTTGAGCAGTACTTC.

This clone was recorded only once. The rearrangement uses TRBV30 and TRBJ1-3; D unclear. Germline V gene lookup returns CDR1 GTSNPN and CDR2 SVGIG (reference sequence). The V end lost 2 bases, the J end lost 0 bases, and 8 bases lay between the germline ends. The CDR3 totals 14 residues. This CDR3 is CAWSFLASGNTIYF. CDR3 nucleotides: TGTGCCTGGAGTTTTTTAGCCTCTGGAAACACCATATATTTT.

This clone was detected a few times. The chain recombines TRBV29-1 with TRBJ1-1; no clear D gene. Germline V CDR1 and CDR2: SQVTM, ANQGSEA. The CDR3 is 10 amino acids. V was clipped by 4 bases and J by 6 bases, with 6 bases between them. The CDR3 here is CSVVYAEAFF. DNA for the CDR3: TGCAGCGTTGTTTACGCTGAAGCTTTCTTT.

The chain joins TRBV11-2 to TRBJ2-3; TRBD2 aligns across 7 bases. Germline V gene sequence: CDR1 SGHAT, CDR2 FQNNGV. Trimming cost V 1 base and J 2 bases; bases outside gene matches: 3. The CDR3 extends over 15 amino acids. In DNA, the CDR3 is TGTGCCAGCAGCTTAGGCGGGAGAACCACAGATACGCAGTATTTT. Protein product: CASSLGGRTTDTQYF.

The chain couples TRBV5-8 to TRBJ2-7, with 7 bases that match TRBD1. The germline CDR1 and CDR2 sequences are SGHTS and YDEGEE. CDR3 length: 18 residues. Trimming at V came to 3 bases and at J to 3 bases, leaving 18 bases not matched to a gene. CDR3 in amino acids: CASSSTGLPGQLVYEQYF. Here the CDR3 DNA reads TGTGCCAGCAGCTCCACTGGGCTACCGGGACAGTTGGTCTACGAGCAGTACTTC.

The V call is TRBV5-1, the J call TRBJ2-7; 10 bases map to TRBD2. The CDR3 covers 14 residues. The J segment lost 7 bases and the V segment lost 1 base, leaving 5 bases of the junction unmatched. The germline CDR1 and CDR2 sequences are SGHRS and YFSETQ. In DNA, the CDR3 is TGCGCCAGCAGCTTGACTAGCGGGAAGAGAGAGCAGTACTTC. It codes for CASSLTSGKREQYF.

The chain joins TRBV5-1 to TRBJ2-1, with 10 bases lining up with TRBD1. Germline CDR1 SGHRS, CDR2 YFSETQ. The junction had 5 bases not matched to a gene; V was cut back by 0 bases and J by 2 bases. The CDR3 is made up of 17 amino acids. The CDR3 protein is CASSLDRQGAAYNEQFF. CDR3 DNA sequence: TGCGCCAGCAGCTTGGACAGACAGGGGGCGGCCTACAATGAGCAGTTCTTC.

V usage is TRBV27 and J usage is TRBJ2-1; 8 bases are a match to TRBD2. The V and J ends lost 0 bases and 4 bases, in that order; junction bases with no gene match: 5. CDR1 is MNHEY and CDR2 is SMNVEV in the germline V gene (reference sequence). The CDR3 is 16 amino acids. CDR3 loop: CASSLSDGGEYNEQFF. Here the CDR3 DNA reads TGTGCCAGCAGTTTATCGGACGGGGGGGAATACAATGAGCAGTTCTTC.

J is TRBJ1-6 and V is TRBV27; possibly TRBD1 for D (5 bases). With 6 bases removed from V and 4 bases from J, the gap between germline ends came to 10 bases. The CDR3 has 14 residues. Germline V gene lookup returns CDR1 MNHEY and CDR2 SMNVEV (reference sequence). This chain's CDR3 is CASRRDPYNSPLHF. The CDR3 region has the DNA TGTGCCAGCAGACGGGACCCATATAATTCACCCCTCCACTTT.

This chain joins TRBV9 and TRBJ2-5; 8 bases align to TRBD2. V dropped 3 bases and J dropped 5; count of bases not matched to a gene: 6. This CDR3 has 14 amino acids. The germline CDR1 and CDR2 sequences are SGDLS and YYNGEE. The DNA for the CDR3 is TGTGCCAGCAGCGCGGGAGGGTTGAGGGAGACCCAGTACTTC. It translates to CASSAGGLRETQYF.

The genes are TRBV27 and TRBJ1-2, with 11 bases matching TRBD1. This CDR3 comprises 13 residues. Per germline, CDR1 MNHEY and CDR2 SMNVEV (reference sequence). J gave up 4 bases and V 5 bases, and 0 bases lay outside the gene matches. The CDR3 DNA follows: TGTGCCAGCAGTGGGACAGGGGGCTATGGCTACACCTTC. Protein product: CASSGTGGYGYTF.

The gene calls are TRBV6-5 and TRBJ2-7; D unresolved. CDR3 length: 14 amino acids. V dropped 0 bases and J dropped 5 bases, with 11 bases sitting between them. Germline-derived CDR1 and CDR2 are MNHEY and SVGAGI. The CDR3 loop is CASSYSTGLDEQYF. In DNA, the CDR3 is TGTGCCAGCAGTTACTCCACGGGTTTGGACGAGCAGTACTTC.

This clone appeared a few times. Other DNA variants within this sample encode the same CDR3. This sequence joins TRBV29-1 and TRBJ2-1; no clear D. The CDR3 has 13 residues. The germline CDR1 and CDR2 sequences are SQVTM and ANQGSEA. V was trimmed by 1 base and J by 4 bases, leaving 8 bases between them. CDR3 loop: CSVEGVVYNEQFF. The DNA for the CDR3 is TGCAGCGTTGAAGGTGTCGTATACAATGAGCAGTTCTTC.

The chain combines TRBV2 with TRBJ2-7; D is unclear. Looked up from germline, CDR1 is SNHLY and CDR2 is FYNNEI. The CDR3 runs to 14 residues. V lost 5 bases and J lost 2, with 13 bases in between. CDR3 residues: CASSPGSATYEQYF. The CDR3 DNA follows: TGTGCCAGCAGTCCGGGCAGTGCTACCTACGAGCAGTACTTC.

The chain employs TRBV5-6 and TRBJ2-5, with D possibly matching TRBD2 (6 bases). The CDR3 contains 14 residues. The V gene lost 4 bases and the J gene lost 7 bases, with 17 bases spanning the gap. The germline V gene has CDR1 SGHDT and CDR2 YYEEEE. As DNA, the CDR3 is TGTGCCAGCAGCCAAACCGGGACTCAGGGGACCCAGTACTTC. Protein product: CASSQTGTQGTQYF.

The chain carries TRBV29-1 and TRBJ2-7, with 8 bases matching TRBD1. Germline-derived CDR1 and CDR2 are SQVTM and ANQGSEA. The CDR3 covers 14 residues. The ends lost 2 bases at V and 5 bases at J; junction bases unmatched: 8. CDR3 in amino acids: CSVEKGQAPHEQYF. The DNA for the CDR3 is TGCAGCGTTGAAAAGGGACAGGCACCCCACGAGCAGTACTTC.

This clone was detected only a few times. The rearrangement uses TRBV7-9 and TRBJ2-2; D gene ambiguous. Germline V gene data show CDR1 as SEHNR and CDR2 as FQNEAQ (reference sequence). V lost 0 bases and J 5 bases, leaving 4 bases between the germline ends. The CDR3 runs 13 residues. The CDR3 reads CASSLAGTGELFF. The CDR3 DNA sequence: TGTGCCAGCAGCTTAGCGGGGACCGGGGAGCTGTTTTTT.

This clone has a handful of counts. The CDR3, as DNA: TGTGCCAGCAGCGCAGGGAGCACTGAAGCTTTCTTT. Amino acid sequence: CASSAGSTEAFF. The chain recombines TRBV9 with TRBJ1-1; a possible D gene is TRBD1 (5 bases). This CDR3 is 12 amino acids long. CDR1 is SGDLS and CDR2 is YYNGEE in the germline V gene. Trimming pared 3 bases from V and 4 bases from J, leaving 7 bases between.

This chain links TRBV18 with TRBJ2-7; 8 bases fit TRBD1. J lost 3 bases, V lost 5 bases, and 9 bases had no gene match. CDR1 and CDR2 (germline): KGHSH, LQKENI. There are 15 residues in the CDR3. This CDR3 is CASSRTGTGVYEQYF. Written as DNA, the CDR3 is TGTGCCAGCTCAAGGACGGGGACAGGTGTCTACGAGCAGTACTTC. Together with reference TRBV18 and TRBJ2-7, the CDR3 gives the full variable domain: NAGVMQNPRHLVRRRGQEARLRCSPMKGHSHVYWYRQLPEEGLKFMVYLQKENIIDESGMPKERFSAEFPKEGPSILRIQQVVRGDSAAYFCASSRTGTGVYEQYFGPGTRLTVT.

The chain has TRBV7-9 and TRBJ1-1; unclear D gene. The V gene's germline CDR1 is SEHNR and CDR2 FQNEAQ (reference sequence). The CDR3 is 15 residues long. Trimming removed 5 bases at V and 1 base at J, with 14 bases between. The CDR3 DNA is TGTGCCAGCAGCCTAGACATAGGGTCGAACACTGAAGCTTTCTTT. Encoded protein: CASSLDIGSNTEAFF.

The J gene is TRBJ1-2, the V gene TRBV29-1, with a possible D match to TRBD1 (5 bases). The CDR3 spans 12 residues. Trimming pared 6 bases from V and 6 bases from J, leaving 14 bases between. Germline V lookup: CDR1 SQVTM, CDR2 ANQGSEA. The DNA of the CDR3 is TGCAGCGTCGATGACAGTGGAGATGGCTACACCTTC. It encodes CSVDDSGDGYTF.